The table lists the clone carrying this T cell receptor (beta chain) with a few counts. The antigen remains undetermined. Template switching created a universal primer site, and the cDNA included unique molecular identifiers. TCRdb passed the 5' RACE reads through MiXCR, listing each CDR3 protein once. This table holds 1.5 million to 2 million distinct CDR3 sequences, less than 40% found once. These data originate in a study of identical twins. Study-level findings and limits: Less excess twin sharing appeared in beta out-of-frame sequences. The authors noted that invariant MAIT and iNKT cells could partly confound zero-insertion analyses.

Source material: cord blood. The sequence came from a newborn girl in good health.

This CDR3 reads CSARDLGPSRRETDTQYF. CDR3 sequence (DNA): TGCAGTGCTAGAGATCTAGGGCCTAGCAGACGGGAAACAGATACGCAGTATTTT. The chain couples TRBV20-1 to TRBJ2-3, with D maybe TRBD2 (5 bases). The germline V gene has CDR1 DFQATT and CDR2 SNEGSKA (reference sequence). V lost 0 bases and J 3 bases, leaving 22 bases between the germline ends. The CDR3 runs 18 residues.